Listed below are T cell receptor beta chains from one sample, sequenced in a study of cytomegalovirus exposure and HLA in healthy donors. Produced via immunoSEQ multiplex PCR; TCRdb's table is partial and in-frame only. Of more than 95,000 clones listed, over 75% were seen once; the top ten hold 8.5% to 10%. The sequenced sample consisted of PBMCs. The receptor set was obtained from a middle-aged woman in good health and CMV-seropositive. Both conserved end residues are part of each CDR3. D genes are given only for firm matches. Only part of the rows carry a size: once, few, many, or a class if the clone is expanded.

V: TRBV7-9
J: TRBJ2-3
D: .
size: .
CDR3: CASSKRDTQYF
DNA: TGTGCCAGCAGCAAGCGGGATACGCAGTATTTT

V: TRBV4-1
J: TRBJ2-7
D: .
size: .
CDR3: CASSQTKRASQLYEQYF
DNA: TGCGCCAGCAGCCAAACAAAGCGGGCCTCACAACTATACGAGCAGTACTTC

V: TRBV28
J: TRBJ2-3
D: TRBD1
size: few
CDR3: CASSFWTGPADTQYF
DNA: TGTGCCAGCAGTTTCTGGACAGGGCCCGCAGATACGCAGTATTTT

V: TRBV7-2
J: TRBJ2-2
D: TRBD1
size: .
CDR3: CASSPLQGQTGRNTGELFF
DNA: TGTGCCAGCAGCCCCCTTCAAGGTCAGACAGGGCGGAACACCGGGGAGCTGTTTTTT

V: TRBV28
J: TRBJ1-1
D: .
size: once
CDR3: CASSLFLEAFF
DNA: TGTGCCAGCAGTTTATTCTTGGAAGCTTTCTTT

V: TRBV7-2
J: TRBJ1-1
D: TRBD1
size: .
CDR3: CASSLASRGQANTEAFF
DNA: TGTGCCAGCAGCTTAGCTTCGAGGGGGCAGGCTAACACTGAAGCTTTCTTT

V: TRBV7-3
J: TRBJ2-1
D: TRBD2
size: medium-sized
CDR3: CASSRLAIQASEQFF
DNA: TGTGCCAGCAGTCGACTAGCGATTCAGGCCAGTGAGCAGTTCTTC

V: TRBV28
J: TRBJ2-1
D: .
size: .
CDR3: CASSTNSAGEQFF
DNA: TGTGCCAGCAGTACCAATAGCGCGGGTGAGCAGTTCTTC

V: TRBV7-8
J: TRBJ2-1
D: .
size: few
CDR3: CASSSGVLSSYNEQFF
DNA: TGTGCCAGCAGCTCGGGAGTTCTTAGCTCCTACAATGAGCAGTTCTTC

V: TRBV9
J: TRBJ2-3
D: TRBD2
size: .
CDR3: CASSPPLAGGPSADTQYF
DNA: TGTGCCAGCAGCCCCCCCCTAGCGGGGGGGCCATCAGCAGATACGCAGTATTTT

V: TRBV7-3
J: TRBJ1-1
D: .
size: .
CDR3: CASSRGGNTEAFF
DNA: TGTGCCAGCAGCCGAGGAGGGAACACTGAAGCTTTCTTT

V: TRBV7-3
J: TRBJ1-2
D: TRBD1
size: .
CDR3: CASSPGTGVPFTF
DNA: TGTGCCAGCAGCCCCGGGACAGGGGTTCCGTTCACCTTC